Following are 14 T cell receptor beta chains from one sample sequenced in a study of T cell repertoires in cytomegalovirus infection. TCRdb analysed the reads with MiXCR anew, one entry per CDR3 protein. This table holds fewer than 550,000 distinct CDR3 sequences, roughly 12% found once. Material for sequencing was PBMCs. These receptors were taken from a human donor in good health (CMV status not recorded). Some clones in this sample may be carry-over from other donors' samples.

Only one count was recorded for this clonotype. The chain joins TRBV5-6 to TRBJ2-1, with 9 bases identical to TRBD2. V dropped 4 bases and J dropped 3; count of bases not matched to a gene: 5. This CDR3 region has 15 residues. Germline CDR1 is SGHDT and CDR2 is YYEEEE. CDR3: CASSPRLAVYNEQFF. CDR3 sequence (DNA): TGTGCCAGCAGCCCCCGACTAGCGGTCTACAATGAGCAGTTCTTC.

The table lists this clonotype with many counts. This chain connects TRBV2 to TRBJ2-2; D may be TRBD2 (6 bases). Trimming left V 9 bases short and J 5 bases short, with 13 bases between. CDR3 length: 13 residues. Germline CDR1 is SNHLY and CDR2 is FYNNEI. For the CDR3, the DNA is TGTGCCAGTAGCGGAGCCGGGACCGGGGAGCTGTTTTTT. Amino acid sequence: CASSGAGTGELFF.

In the case of this clonotype: One base away lies a much larger clone, so this may be a sequencing read error. This chain connects TRBV7-2 to TRBJ2-1; 9 nucleotides line up with TRBD2. Germline V lookup: CDR1 SGHTA, CDR2 FQGNSA. The CDR3 has 20 amino acids. The CDR3 DNA reads TGTGCCAGCAGAAAACTTACAGGGTACGGGCTAGCGGGACAGTACAATGAGCGGTTCTTC. Its protein is CASRKLTGYGLAGQYNERFF.

Points on this clonotype: Possible read error: a much larger clone is one base away. The chain recombines TRBV6-5 with TRBJ2-3; 9 bases align to TRBD2. The CDR3 contains 15 residues. Germline CDR1 MNHEY, CDR2 SVGAGI. Unmatched junction bases numbered 3, after V lost 0 bases and J lost 5 bases. The CDR3 region has the DNA TGTGCCAGCAGTTACTCGCGGGGGGGAATAGATACGCAGTATTTT. Translation: CASSYSRGGIDTQYF.

This clonotype appeared many times. The chain joins TRBV7-2 to TRBJ2-1; no definite D call. This CDR3 contains 15 residues. Trimming shortened V by 1 base and J by 6 bases, and 13 bases separated the two germline ends. Germline-derived CDR1 and CDR2 are SGHTA and FQGNSA. The DNA of the CDR3 is TGTGCCAGCAGCTTAGTCGTGGGTCCGGGCAATGAGCAGTTCTTC. Translation: CASSLVVGPGNEQFF.

This clonotype was recorded at least ten times. The chain carries TRBV5-4 and TRBJ2-5, with D possibly being TRBD1 (6 bases). Trimming shortened V by 4 bases and J by 1 base, and 14 bases separated the two germline ends. Looked up from germline, CDR1 is SGHNT and CDR2 is YYREEE (reference sequence). This CDR3 has 15 residues. In DNA form, the CDR3 reads TGTGCCAGCAGCCCTTCAGGCAGGGGCCAAGAGACCCAGTACTTC. Translation gives CASSPSGRGQETQYF.

The gene calls are TRBV12-3 or TRBV12-4 and TRBJ2-7; TRBD1 or TRBD2 may be the D gene (5 bases each). V was trimmed by 5 bases and J by 0 bases, leaving 14 bases between them. This CDR3 contains 15 residues. In DNA, the CDR3 is TGTGCCAGCAGTCGTTCCGGGACGGACTCCTACGAGCAGTACTTC. It specifies CASSRSGTDSYEQYF.

The chain recombines TRBV4-1 with TRBJ2-4; TRBD1 or TRBD2 may be the D gene (5 bases each). The germline V and J ends were trimmed by 0 bases and 7 bases, with 7 bases remaining between them. Germline lookup yields CDR1 MGHRA and CDR2 YSYEKL. The CDR3 contains 13 residues. CDR3 residues: CASSQDWGNIQYF. CDR3 nucleotide sequence: TGCGCCAGCAGCCAAGATTGGGGGAACATTCAGTACTTC.

This clonotype was detected only a few times. The CDR3 sequence is CSATGGGAQETQYF. CDR3 coding DNA: TGCAGTGCCACCGGTGGCGGGGCGCAAGAGACCCAGTACTTC. The chain couples TRBV20-1 to TRBJ2-5; D possibly corresponds to TRBD2 (6 bases). V was cut by 6 bases and J by 2 bases, with 16 bases left in between. CDR1 and CDR2 from the germline V gene are DFQATT and SNEGSKA (reference sequence). The CDR3 length is 14 residues.

This clonotype was picked up a small number of times. The rearrangement joins TRBV4-2 to TRBJ2-1, with a possible D match to TRBD2 (6 bases). The CDR3 runs 16 residues. V lost 0 bases and J 7 bases, leaving 16 bases between the germline ends. Per the germline V gene, CDR1 is LGHNA and CDR2 is YNFKEQ. CDR3 loop: CASSQDWGTQVNEQFF. In nucleotides, the CDR3 is TGTGCCAGCAGCCAAGATTGGGGGACTCAAGTGAATGAGCAGTTCTTC.

This clonotype was counted ten times or more. This sequence joins TRBV12-3 or TRBV12-4 and TRBJ2-7; maybe TRBD2 (5 bases). The CDR3 has 14 amino acids. The V end lost 5 bases, the J end lost 5 bases, and 16 bases lay between the germline ends. The CDR3 loop reads CASSPHIGVDEQYF. CDR3 bases: TGTGCCAGCAGTCCTCATATCGGGGTCGACGAGCAGTACTTC.

The table lists this clonotype with a few counts. The genes are TRBV11-1 and TRBJ2-7; 10 nucleotides align to TRBD2. The V segment lost 2 bases and the J segment 6 bases; nucleotides outside the gene matches: 7. The germline V gene encodes CDR1 SGHAT and CDR2 FQDESV (reference sequence). CDR3 size: 15 residues. The CDR3: CASSLRLAGEGEQYF. CDR3 DNA: TGTGCCAGCAGCTTAAGGCTAGCGGGAGAGGGCGAGCAGTACTTC.

The rearrangement joins TRBV3-1 to TRBJ2-4; D may match TRBD1 or TRBD2 (5 bases each). V gave up 4 bases and J gave up 5 bases, with 9 bases separating them. CDR1 and CDR2 (germline): LGHDT, YNNKEL (reference sequence). CDR3 length: 13 amino acids. CDR3 amino acids: CASSRDDENIQYF. CDR3 DNA sequence: TGTGCCAGCAGCCGGGACGATGAAAACATTCAGTACTTC.

This clonotype was detected ten times or more. The rearrangement joins TRBV6-2 or TRBV6-3 to TRBJ2-7; TRBD1 might be the D (6 bases). The CDR3 consists of 13 residues. Germline V gives CDR1 MNHEY, CDR2 SVGEGT. V was pared by 4 bases and J by 5 bases, with 12 bases between. CDR3 DNA: TGTGCCAGCAGTTTCCTCAGGGGCCACGAGCAGTACTTC. Its protein product is CASSFLRGHEQYF.